This T cell receptor beta chain was obtained from a study of cytomegalovirus exposure and HLA in healthy donors (dated by TCRdb to about 2017). The study in broad terms: According to an earlier analysis of a few hundred of the donors, about 179 million T cells yielded 117 million unique TCR beta sequences and approximately 280 Gb of sequence data. A separate validation cohort of about 110 different subjects was used in addition to the roughly 720-subject first cohort. The study profiled the T cell repertoires of around 700 subjects by immunosequencing and related them to cytomegalovirus serostatus. An early release that covered 640 HLA-typed donors contained 300 to 350 gigabases of sequencing data and 80 million or so unique TCR sequences. Donor age, sex, ethnicity and CMV serostatus were compiled together with the repertoire data. The study aimed to test whether signatures of past pathogen exposure could be identified by cataloging public T cell receptors. In an earlier analysis of a few hundred of the donors, high-throughput TCR beta sequencing was used to judge whether each TCR beta V gene segment behaved as functional or pseudogenic. Of the roughly 400 genotyped donors, about 80% fell in the genetic ancestry cluster associated with self-reported Caucasian donors. The later analysis used no new phenotypic data to find candidate immune exposures, relying instead on TCR beta sequences and their occurrence across donors. A handful of DR-DQ haplotypes were handled as single units for association and clustering because linkage in the cohort was strong. In a later analysis, previously published TCR beta repertoires from 600 to 850 donors were re-analyzed and high-resolution HLA genotyping was added so that TCR occurrence patterns could be studied. HLA typing included class I and class II loci at four-digit resolution. Genome-wide SNP genotypes for about three fifths of the roughly 700 donors were used in a later genetic analysis, which treated that subset as a discovery cohort. Among around 400 genotyped donors of the cohort, an average of roughly 230,000 unique TCR beta nucleotide sequences was sequenced per donor, of which 15% to 20% were non-productive. The number of typed donors differed by locus: 629-630 for A, B, C, DRB1 and DQB1; 500 to 550 for DQA1; fewer than 610 for DPA1; and some 430 for DPB1. To predict cytomegalovirus infection status, the study combined high-throughput TCR immunosequencing, statistical association of individual TCRs with disease status, and machine learning. All discovery cohort repertoires had been generated using a single sequencing platform.

This clone appeared a single time. There is no known antigen for this receptor. No much larger clone exists at a distance of one base, and base qualities are not known. Library method: the immunoSEQ multiplex PCR assay. For the multiplex PCR, a mixture combining 60 forward primers for TCR Vbeta segments and 13 reverse primers for TCR Jbeta segments was used. The CDR3 region of rearranged TCR beta genes was amplified from genomic DNA by a multiplex PCR assay. On the Illumina HiSeq System, the amplified TCR beta libraries were sequenced as 87-base-pair reads. The study's processing was this. Across the 670 or so repertoires, a later analysis counted about 81 million unique TCR beta chains, around 11 million of which were shared by at least two donors. Raw reads were error-corrected and collapsed into unique sequences with a nearest-neighbor algorithm that merged closely related sequences to remove PCR and sequencing errors. To assign V, D and J gene segments, CDR3 sequences were aligned to IMGT reference sequences. For a sequence to be retained, a match of at least six nucleotides to both a V gene segment and a J gene segment was required. Rearrangements were classified as productive when the CDR3 lacked stop codons and remained in frame with V and J, and all other rearrangements were classified as non-productive. Following IMGT convention, CDR3 was defined as the stretch from the second conserved V-encoded cysteine up to the conserved J-encoded phenylalanine. The earlier analysis of 500 to 650 of the donors excluded any sequence lacking an unambiguous match to a single V gene segment. In an earlier analysis of some 590 of the donors, a V segment was called functional when productive rearrangements were above 56.7%, and segregating when the standard deviation between donors exceeded 5%. A statistical classification framework was built for diagnosing cytomegalovirus status from the catalog of TCR beta chain sequences. A later analysis assigned V and J genes by comparing TCR nucleotide sequences with IMGT/GENE-DB human TR gene sequences. In a later analysis, CDR3 sequences and most-parsimonious VDJ recombination scenarios were assigned using the TCRdist pipeline. In a later analysis, every TCR beta chain was defined by the combination of its CDR3 amino acid sequence and its V-gene family, and reads without a unique V-gene family were dropped. To address suspected cross-contamination and a sequencing artifact, a later analysis removed 550 to 750 highly shared, low-generation-probability nucleotide sequences. For each public chain, a later analysis derived a clonal expansion index from normalized ranks of inferred template counts within each repertoire. A later analysis computed generation probabilities with a VDJ recombination model fitted to out-of-frame rearrangements, and checked the results against IGoR. In a later analysis, hypergeometric tests were used to score TCR-TCR, TCR-HLA and TCR-CMV co-occurrence, with a repertoire-size bias correction applied to TCR pairs. In a later analysis, false discovery rates were estimated by permuting HLA or CMV assignments 20 times. In a later analysis, co-occurring TCRs were grouped using DBSCAN, with TCRdist sequence similarity added in when clustering inside HLA-allele-positive subsets. Co-occurrence clustering excluded repertoires with fewer than 30,000 or more than 120,000 public chains, plus five with anomalous nucleotide sharing. The table comes from immuneACCESS by way of TCRdb, which keeps in-frame sequences with V and J called. Part of the clones is missing from these tables; in studies checked, under half for an unresolved V gene and the rest for unknown reasons. Clonal size and the V and J genes are those of that table, whereas D and trimming came from the DNA. Recorded for this sample are 120,000 to 150,000 clones; 75% to 80% of them occurred a single time. The ten biggest clones cover around 1.5% of the sample.

The research as a whole found: Some IMGT-functional V segments, including TRBV6-2 and TRBV6-3, could not be distinguished by the 87-base-pair reads and were therefore excluded. Across donors, most TCR sequences were observed very rarely, whereas some public TCRs were present in many individuals. A cluster of highly shared sequence variants was judged likely to represent a technical artifact of the sequencing pipeline. According to a later analysis, parvovirus B19, influenza, CMV and Epstein-Barr virus appeared linked to several top co-occurrence clusters. Because counts were too low, some 16 rarely observed V segments, including chromosome 9 orphons, were excluded from the earlier analysis of about 500 of the donors. A later analysis found that most CMV-associated TCR beta chains appeared HLA-restricted, with HLA associations seemingly driven largely by CMV exposure. Because some donors lacked HLA typing at each locus, the association tests relied only on the typed subset. According to the authors, the approach could potentially be generalized to other disease states and immunological phenotypes. Compared with the approximately 710-donor mean, donors in an Asian-associated ancestry cluster had fewer N-insertions in productive TCRs, according to a later genetic analysis. Linkage disequilibrium might explain the correlated functional status among segregating V segments, but an unknown experimental factor could not be ruled out. In vitro tests confirmed that a few of the cytomegalovirus-associated TCR beta chains recognize cytomegalovirus antigens. A further reported finding was that TCR beta sequences accurately predicted the HLA-A and HLA-B alleles for most subjects in the first cohort. In the study, approximately 160 TCR beta chains were listed as associated with cytomegalovirus. The presence/absence analyses assumed that sequencing depth was roughly uniform across donors, and that assumption may not be true. In a later analysis, HLA-associated TCR beta chains were found to be more clonally expanded and to have lower generation probabilities than equally common non-associated chains. In this cohort, only TCR beta chains were sequenced, and detectable features were limited by the absence of alpha or paired-chain data. In an earlier analysis of some 500 of the donors, most TCR beta V segments were observed in productive rearrangements about 90% or about 30% of the time, broadly matching IMGT annotations. Cytomegalovirus status was reported to be diagnosed by the classifier with high specificity and sensitivity in both the original and validation cohorts. A later analysis found that TCR association rates varied across HLA loci, with DRB1 alleles showing the most associated TCRs and HLA-C alleles the fewest. Assigning TCR associations to individual alleles was difficult when HLA alleles, especially DR and DQ, strongly co-occurred. Immune exposure information for the cohort was limited to CMV serostatus. In a later analysis, some 18,000 TCR beta sequences were associated with specific HLA alleles at a false discovery rate of 0.05. A later genetic analysis associated a missense DCLRE1C variant with V-gene and J-gene trimming of TCR beta chains, and an independent cohort replicated the association.

Taken from cysteine to phenylalanine, the CDR3 has 22 residues. Left in the record is the CDR3 DNA by itself, 66 bases read in frame from the first base. Compared with germline, V lacks 0 bases and J lacks 4 bases; bases without a gene match: 16. CDR1 and CDR2 are read off the germline V gene (reference sequence) as LNHNV and YYDKDF. The cohort consisted of more than 650 healthy bone marrow donors. All cohort members were sampled while nominally healthy, although unrecorded immune exposures were likely present. The donor tested CMV seronegative and was one of the 352 seronegative cohort members. A peripheral blood sample was collected from each donor, and TCR beta sequencing was performed on peripheral blood mononuclear cells. Genomic DNA extraction from the blood cell samples was performed with the Qiagen DNeasy Blood Extraction Kit.

The sequenced material came from PBMCs. The receptor's source is a female donor in good health and CMV-seronegative. The rearrangement joined TRBV15 to TRBJ1-6, and TRBD1 aligns with 12 junction nucleotides. The CDR3 is CATSRDLLRPGQGAQYNSPLHF. In nucleotide form, the sequence is TGTGCCACCAGCAGAGACTTACTCCGACCGGGACAGGGGGCTCAGTATAATTCACCCCTCCACTTT.